This TCR beta chain is drawn from a study of early T cells in non-severe SARS-CoV-2 infection. CDR3 length: 13 amino acids. V lost 3 bases and J lost 5; bases outside the gene matches: 2. Germline V lookup: CDR1 DFQATT, CDR2 SNEGSKA (reference sequence). TCRdb independently ran MiXCR on the 5' RACE reads; one entry per CDR3 protein. The sample has about 64,000 distinct CDR3 sequences, roughly a fifth seen once. This clonotype has a handful of counts. The receptor was isolated from an adult who was a healthcare worker with PCR-confirmed SARS-CoV-2 infection or an uninfected control (not recorded which). The chain employs TRBV20-1 and TRBJ2-5, with 11 bases matching TRBD1. Material: whole blood, obtained at baseline. The CDR3 bases are TGCAGTGCTAGGGACAGGGGGCTGGAGACCCAGTACTTC. Residues: CSARDRGLETQYF.